This passage covers 8 T cell receptor beta chains from one sample sequenced in a study of T cells in women clearing cervical HPV infection. The table came from immunoSEQ multiplex PCR; TCRdb's copy has only in-frame clones and leaves some out. The listing contains around 30,000 clones. Specimen: blood buffy coat. The source is a woman aged 18-70 years with a cervical HPV16 infection that either progressed to CIN3+ or cleared (not recorded which).

Worth noting for this clone: The read halts 3 residues ahead of the CDR3 end, with the missing end drawn from the germline J gene. V is TRBV12-3 or TRBV12-4 and J is TRBJ2-5; 10 bases fit TRBD1. There are 17 residues in the CDR3. J was trimmed by 2 bases and V by 5 bases; bases with no gene match: 11. CDR3 DNA, as far as it was read: TGTGCCAGCAGTGCACCGGGACAGGGGCCGTTTCAAGAGACC. It yields the protein CASSAPGQGPFQET. Given in full, the CDR3 is CASSAPGQGPFQETQYF.

Here the CDR3 reads CSAGWDRGDEQYF. Incomplete CDR3 DNA: TGCAGTGCTGGATGGGACAGGGGAGACGAG. The chain carries TRBV20-1 and TRBJ2-7, with TRBD1 identical over 10 bases. The read falls 3 residues short of the CDR3 end, and the missing part is taken from the germline J gene. J gave up 5 bases and V 5 bases, and 6 bases lay outside the gene matches. This CDR3 contains 13 residues. Germline V gene data show CDR1 as DFQATT and CDR2 as SNEGSKA (reference sequence).

Concerning this clone itself: The read ends 3 residues early relative to the CDR3; the germline J gene fills the gap. This rearrangement joins TRBV24-1 to TRBJ2-5; TRBD1 agrees at 7 bases. Germline V gene data show CDR1 as KGHDR and CDR2 as SFDVKD. CDR3 size: 14 residues. V trimming: 4 bases; J trimming: 3 bases; junction bases outside the gene matches: 4. The part of the CDR3 DNA that was read is TGTGCCACCAGTGACTTCGACAGGGAAGAGACC. This codes for CATSDFDREET. The whole CDR3 reads CATSDFDREETQYF.

CDR3 bases read: TGTGCCAGCAGTGAAAGTTCGGTTAGCAATCAGCCC. This codes for CASSESSVSNQP. Given in full, the CDR3 is CASSESSVSNQPQHF. V is TRBV2 and J is TRBJ1-5; unclear D gene. The CDR3 end is not reached by the read, which stops 3 residues before it; the germline J gene fills it in. Germline assignment: CDR1 SNHLY and CDR2 FYNNEI. The ends were cut back, 2 bases at V and 0 bases at J, with 8 bases in the middle. This CDR3 has 15 amino acids.

As to this clone: The read ends 3 residues before the CDR3 terminus; that terminus is restored from the germline J gene. The V gene is TRBV20-1, the J gene TRBJ2-2; the D gene could be TRBD1 or TRBD2 (5 bases each). CDR1 is DFQATT and CDR2 is SNEGSKA in the germline V gene (reference sequence). There are 19 residues in the CDR3. This CDR3 reads CSARVGDRGSSSDNSPLFF. Incomplete CDR3 DNA: TGCAGTGCTAGAGTGGGAGACAGAGGTTCCTCGTCGGATAATTCACCG.

With regard to this clone: The read stops 3 residues short of the end of the CDR3; the missing end is completed from the germline J gene. The rearrangement uses TRBV6-2 or TRBV6-3 and TRBJ2-1; TRBD2 matches 9 bases. Trimming at V came to 8 bases and at J to 3 bases, leaving 8 bases not matched to a gene. Germline V CDR1 and CDR2: MNHEY, SVGEGT. CDR3 size: 15 residues. The CDR3 spells CASAPAGGNYNEQFF. The CDR3 bases that were read are TGTGCCAGCGCTCCAGCGGGGGGAAACTACAATGAG.

Of note for this clone: The read terminates 3 residues ahead of where the CDR3 ends, so the germline J gene completes it. The chain uses TRBV4-2 and TRBJ2-3, with D unclear. Germline CDR1 is LGHNA and CDR2 is YNFKEQ. CDR3 length equals 16 residues. The germline V and J ends were trimmed by 0 bases and 4 bases, with 14 bases remaining between them. CDR3 residues: CASSQDLAGGADTQYF. CDR3 DNA, as far as it was read: TGTGCCAGCAGCCAAGATTTAGCCGGTGGCGCAGATACG.

Notes on this clone: The CDR3 end is not reached by the read, which stops 3 residues before it; the germline J gene fills it in. The chain carries TRBV7-2 and TRBJ1-4; TRBD1 might be the D (6 bases). The CDR3 is 14 amino acids. The germline CDR1 and CDR2 sequences are SGHTA and FQGNSA. Partial CDR3 DNA: TGTGCCAGCAGCTTACAGGGGACTAATTCACCA. Its translation: CASSLQGTNSP. In full, the CDR3 reads CASSLQGTNSPLFF.